These 8 T cell receptor beta chains originate from one sample sequenced in a study of lung T cells in sarcoidosis with Löfgren's syndrome. TCRdb reprocessed the reads via MiXCR and lists one record per CDR3 protein. The sample holds 250 to 300 distinct CDR3 sequences, roughly 25% seen once. Specimen: CD4+ T cells from bronchoalveolar lavage. These receptors originate from a human donor with sarcoidosis (Löfgren's syndrome or another form), or a control subject (not recorded which).

In its sample, this clonotype is hyperexpanded. The chain carries TRBV4-1 and TRBJ2-1; TRBD1 might be the D (6 bases). The CDR3 runs 15 residues. Germline V lookup: CDR1 MGHRA, CDR2 YSYEKL. The V end was cut by 1 base, the J end by 9 bases, with 16 bases between. In DNA form, the CDR3 reads TGCGCCAGCAGCCAAGTAAGATCAGGGGCCGGTGAGCAGTTCTTC. It encodes CASSQVRSGAGEQFF.

The chain combines TRBV28 with TRBJ1-4; TRBD1 matches 10 bases. The CDR3 sequence is 13 residues long. Germline CDR1 MDHEN, CDR2 SYDVKM. Trimming removed 8 bases from V and 14 bases from J; junction bases left unmatched: 11. CDR3 sequence reads: CASRSGTGVSLFF. CDR3 sequence (DNA): TGTGCCAGCCGCTCCGGGACAGGGGTCTCTCTGTTTTTT.

A word on this clonotype: The junction does not match germline at one end; this may be a read error. The rearrangement joins TRBV29-1 to TRBJ2-1, with D possibly TRBD1 on 5 matching bases. CDR3 length equals 14 residues. Germline assignment: CDR1 SQVTM and CDR2 ANQGSEA. The DNA for the CDR3 is TGCAGCGTTGGGACATCAAACTCCTACAGTGAGCAGTCCTTC. As protein: CSVGTSNSYSEQSF.

Comments on this clonotype: One end of the junction fails to match germline, which may point to a read error. The chain employs TRBV20-1 and TRBJ2-7; D is tentatively TRBD1 or TRBD2 (6 bases each). Germline V gives CDR1 DFQATT, CDR2 SNEGSKA (reference sequence). The CDR3 loop spans 15 amino acids. CDR3 loop: CSARRDWDISYEQHF. Here the CDR3 DNA reads TGCAGTGCTAGGAGGGACTGGGACATCTCCTACGAGCAGCACTTC.

Concerning this clonotype itself: Since a much larger clone is just one base distant, this may be a read error. The V and J genes are TRBV2 and TRBJ2-7, with 7 positions matching TRBD1. CDR1 and CDR2 from the germline V gene are SNHLY and FYNNEI. This CDR3 has 14 amino acids. CDR3 sequence: CASSFWTGSYGQYF. The DNA for the CDR3 is TGTGCCAGCAGTTTCTGGACAGGAAGCTACGGGCAGTACTTC.

This clonotype is judged large. The J gene is TRBJ2-3, the V gene TRBV11-2, with D uncertain. Per germline, CDR1 SGHAT and CDR2 FQNNGV. The CDR3 spans 14 residues. Between the trimmed V and J ends, which lost 0 bases and 4 bases, there was a span of 8 bases. CDR3 residues: CASSLDPDSDTQYF. The CDR3 DNA sequence: TGTGCCAGCAGCTTAGATCCTGATTCAGATACGCAGTATTTT.

This clonotype rates as medium-sized (0.01 to 0.1%). The chain carries TRBV29-1 and TRBJ1-4; TRBD1 matches 7 bases. This CDR3 has 12 amino acids. V shed 6 bases, J shed 7 bases, and the junction held 5 bases outside the gene matches. Germline CDR1 is SQVTM and CDR2 is ANQGSEA. The CDR3 loop is CSVQGRGEKLFF. The CDR3 bases are TGCAGCGTACAGGGGAGGGGTGAAAAACTGTTTTTT.

This clonotype showed up just once. Its ends do not fully match the called genes, so a read error is possible. The chain joins TRBV20-1 to TRBJ1-1; D might be TRBD1 (5 bases). Germline CDR1 is DFQATT and CDR2 is SNEGSKA (reference sequence). There are 11 residues in the CDR3. CDR3 residues: CSARPGPEVSF. The CDR3 region has the DNA TGCAGTGCTAGACCGGGGCCTGAAGTTTCCTTT.